The 12 T cell receptor beta chains below all came from one sample that was sequenced in a study of shared clonotypes between healthy human individuals. Clones were read by immunoSEQ multiplex PCR, and TCRdb kept only the in-frame ones, dropping some. The repertoire holds about 670,000 clones, with around 72% as singletons. Sequenced sample: memory CD4+ T cells sorted from blood. Subset reported: CD45RA-negative fraction. The receptors here all came from a woman in her 30s in good health.

This clone is a singleton in its sample. This chain links TRBV18 with TRBJ1-1; D is unclear. Germline values: CDR1 KGHSH, CDR2 LQKENI. V was cut by 6 bases and J by 2 bases, with 10 bases left in between. This CDR3 is 13 amino acids long. CDR3 region: CASSEGINTEAFF. CDR3 coding DNA: TGTGCCAGCTCCGAGGGAATTAACACTGAAGCTTTCTTT.

The J gene is TRBJ2-7, the V gene TRBV7-9, with D possibly called TRBD1 or TRBD2 (5 bases each). Per germline, CDR1 SEHNR and CDR2 FQNEAQ (reference sequence). The CDR3 sequence is 13 residues long. V shed 5 bases and J shed 2 bases, with 10 bases lying between them. The CDR3 spells CASSPRDPYEQYF. In nucleotides, the CDR3 is TGTGCCAGCAGCCCCCGGGACCCCTACGAGCAGTACTTC. Combining the CDR3 with reference TRBV7-9 and TRBJ2-7 gives the whole variable domain DTGVSQNPRHKITKRGQNVTFRCDPISEHNRLYWYRQTLGQGPEFLTYFQNEAQLEKSRLLSDRFSAERPKGSFSTLEIQRTEQGDSAMYLCASSPRDPYEQYFGPGTRLTVT.

The V call is TRBV19, the J call TRBJ1-5, with 10 bases lining up with TRBD1. Germline V gene lookup returns CDR1 LNHDA and CDR2 SQIVND (reference sequence). The CDR3 contains 14 residues. J was trimmed by 6 bases and V by 8 bases; bases with no gene match: 7. The CDR3 protein is CASGGQGGGQPQHF. The CDR3 nucleotides are TGTGCCAGTGGCGGACAGGGGGGAGGTCAGCCCCAGCATTTT.

The genes are TRBV4-1 and TRBJ2-5, with D uncertain. V was trimmed by 4 bases and J by 5 bases, leaving 14 bases between them. Germline V CDR1 and CDR2: MGHRA, YSYEKL. The CDR3 contains 14 residues. CDR3 in amino acids: CASSPDALVETQYF. The CDR3 DNA sequence: TGCGCCAGCAGCCCGGACGCTCTAGTGGAGACCCAGTACTTC.

The V and J genes are TRBV15 and TRBJ1-5; D gene unclear. The CDR3 has 14 amino acids. The V gene lost 4 bases and the J gene lost 6 bases, with 13 bases spanning the gap. Germline V CDR1 and CDR2: LNHNV, YYDKDF (reference sequence). The CDR3 loop reads CATSNKVFGQPQHF. CDR3 nucleotides: TGTGCCACCAGCAATAAGGTTTTCGGTCAGCCCCAGCATTTT.

V is TRBV7-9 and J is TRBJ1-1, with 8 bases lining up with TRBD1. V gave up 5 bases and J gave up 5 bases; unmatched junction bases: 4. The germline V gene has CDR1 SEHNR and CDR2 FQNEAQ (reference sequence). This CDR3 spans 13 amino acids. CDR3 sequence: CASSRTGLTEAFF. DNA for the CDR3: TGTGCCAGCAGCCGGACAGGGTTGACTGAAGCTTTCTTT.

The chain links TRBV5-1 to TRBJ1-2, with D hard to call. V was clipped by 3 bases and J by 2 bases, with 14 bases between them. The CDR3 spans 15 residues. Looked up from germline, CDR1 is SGHRS and CDR2 is YFSETQ. DNA of the CDR3: TGCGCCAGCAGCTACCAAAAAGGGTTGAACTATGGCTACACCTTC. Protein: CASSYQKGLNYGYTF. The full variable domain, rest sourced from reference TRBV5-1 and TRBJ1-2, is KAGVTQTPRYLIKTRGQQVTLSCSPISGHRSVSWYQQTPGQGLQFLFEYFSETQRNKGNFPGRFSGRQFSNSRSEMNVSTLELGDSALYLCASSYQKGLNYGYTFGSGTRLTVV.

This clone was observed many times. The chain has TRBV28 and TRBJ2-1, with a possible D match to TRBD1 (6 bases). The germline CDR1 and CDR2 sequences are MDHEN and SYDVKM. CDR3 length: 14 residues. Trimming removed 6 bases from V and 2 bases from J, with 11 bases in between. The CDR3 here is CASRVQGPYNEQFF. CDR3 DNA sequence: TGTGCCAGCAGGGTTCAGGGGCCCTACAATGAGCAGTTCTTC.

This clone has a handful of counts. This specimen includes other DNA sequences encoding the same CDR3. The genes are TRBV11-2 and TRBJ2-1; TRBD1 matches 7 bases. Losses at the gene ends were 5 bases for V and 3 bases for J; bases not matched to a gene: 7. Looked up from germline, CDR1 is SGHAT and CDR2 is FQNNGV. The CDR3 spans 15 residues. This CDR3 reads CASSPQRDSYNEQFF. The CDR3 DNA follows: TGTGCCAGCAGCCCCCAGAGGGACAGCTACAATGAGCAGTTCTTC.

CDR3 DNA sequence: TGTGCCAGCAGCTTGGGACAGGACGAAAAACTGTTTTTT. It specifies CASSLGQDEKLFF. The J gene is TRBJ1-4, the V gene TRBV5-6; TRBD1 might be the D (6 bases). The germline V gene encodes CDR1 SGHDT and CDR2 YYEEEE. Trimming left V 0 bases short and J 8 bases short, with 8 bases between. CDR3 length: 13 residues.

The rearrangement joins TRBV19 to TRBJ2-7; TRBD1 might be the D (6 bases). Germline V CDR1 and CDR2: LNHDA, SQIVND (reference sequence). The CDR3 is made up of 13 amino acids. The ends were cut back, 6 bases at V and 4 bases at J, with 13 bases in the middle. CDR3: CASRPTGEYEQYF. Written as DNA, the CDR3 is TGTGCCAGTAGACCGACAGGCGAATACGAGCAGTACTTC.

Notes on this clone: A read error may be the cause here, since a much bigger clone is one base away. This same CDR3 is encoded by further DNA sequences in the sample. The chain links TRBV6-1 to TRBJ1-1; TRBD1 aligns across 9 bases. CDR3 length: 13 amino acids. The germline V gene has CDR1 MNHNS and CDR2 SASEGT. V shed 6 bases and J 6 bases; nucleotides not matched to a gene: 5. CDR3 amino acids: CASSRDRASEAFF. CDR3 DNA: TGTGCCAGCAGCCGGGACAGGGCTTCTGAAGCTTTCTTT.